This TCR beta chain emerged from a study of T cells in Graves' hyperthyroidism and ophthalmopathy. Study-wide background: Peripheral blood was drawn at first diagnosis, prior to all treatment. Findings and caveats of the study: Ophthalmopathy could be told apart from stable hyperthyroidism with a 13 V-J model.

There were TCR beta CDR3 regions amplified from RNA transcripts. HTBI primers were used for first-round RT-PCR of the TCR CDR3. TCRdb re-derived calls from the multiplex PCR reads in MiXCR, one entry per CDR3 protein. The data show around 570,000 distinct CDR3 sequences, just under 20% seen once. CDR1 MNHEY and CDR2 SVGEGT come from the germline V gene. The V gene lost 3 bases and the J gene lost 5 bases, with 8 bases spanning the gap. This CDR3 has 14 amino acids. Turning to this clonotype: Its matching antigen is unknown.

Sequenced material: blood. The receptor's source is a man aged 40-50 years with Graves' ophthalmopathy. This rearrangement joins TRBV6-2 or TRBV6-3 to TRBJ2-6; D remains ambiguous. As DNA, the CDR3 is TGTGCCAGCAGTTATGAGGTCCGGGCCAACGTCCTGACTTTC. This translates into CASSYEVRANVLTF.